This TCR beta chain was captured in a study of shared clonotypes between healthy human individuals. Methods used by the authors: Junction-only immunoSEQ data arrived without quality scores, meaning filtering differed. Sequencing used immunoSEQ multiplex PCR; TCRdb keeps in-frame clones, though not all of them. V, J and clone size are taken as reported in that table, and D and trimming were inferred from the DNA itself. The sample lists 450,000 to 500,000 clones, more than 65% seen once, with 12% in the top ten. V lost 1 base and J 8 bases, leaving 8 bases between the germline ends. This CDR3 has 13 residues. Germline V gene lookup returns CDR1 MNHNS and CDR2 SASEGT. All participating donors were Caucasian adults from Nashville, Tennessee.

The V and J genes are TRBV6-1 and TRBJ1-4; D unclear. The receptor was isolated from a woman between 35 and 50 years old in good health. Some clones in this sample may be carry-over from other donors' samples. The sequenced sample consisted of PBMCs. The CDR3 reads CASSEVPSEKLFF. The CDR3 nucleotides read TGTGCCAGCAGTGAAGTGCCGTCAGAAAAACTGTTTTTT.